The source of this T cell receptor beta chain is a study of graft-versus-host responses after intestinal transplantation. Study background: Anti-thymocyte globulin was used for induction in all recipients, who then took tacrolimus and steroids for approximately 3 years. Study outcomes and limitations: Across patients carrying graft-donor T cell macrochimerism, allografts held high graft-versus-host to host-versus-graft clonal ratios.

Both intraepithelial and lamina propria lymphocytes were released by processing graft tissue. A remark on this clone: What it recognizes is unknown. The junction departs from germline at one end; a sequencing error may be responsible.

Repertoires were generated with immunoSEQ multiplex PCR, while TCRdb's copy carries only in-frame clones and drops some. The sample has 9,500 to 13,000 clones; roughly 79% are singletons. The clonotype originates from a human patient who received an intestinal transplant, so some T cells may come from the graft donor. This material consisted of ileum tissue, taken 23 days after intestinal transplant.

CDR3 bases: TGTGCCGGCAGTTTACCCGTGGCTCTTTCAGAGACCCAGTACTTC. This codes for CAGSLPVALSETQYF. The V call is TRBV28, the J call TRBJ2-5; the D is unclear. In germline, CDR1 is MDHEN, CDR2 SYDVKM. CDR3 length equals 15 residues.